This is a list of T cell receptor beta chains from one sample in a study of blood T cell repertoires in COVID-19. Assay: immunoSEQ multiplex PCR; the TCRdb copy retains only in-frame clones and omits some. The sample carries under 300,000 clones, around 83% recorded once. What was sequenced was peripheral blood. The receptors were sampled from a man aged 30 to 45 who had recovered from COVID-19. Both conserved end residues are part of each CDR3. A D gene is named only where the DNA matches it firmly. Expanded clones are given a class, and other clones once, few, many or no size at all.

j_call	v_call	cdr3_length	clone_size	d_call	cdr3_aa	cdr3_nt
TRBJ2-7	TRBV10-3	13	-	-	CAIARESSYEQYF	TGTGCCATCGCCCGCGAAAGCTCCTACGAGCAGTACTTC
TRBJ1-1	TRBV5-1	14	-	TRBD1	CASSSGQGYTEAFF	TGCGCCAGCAGCTCAGGACAGGGTTACACTGAAGCTTTCTTT
TRBJ2-6	TRBV5-4	16	-	-	CASSSGLAIGANVLTF	TGTGCCAGCAGCTCCGGGCTAGCGATCGGGGCCAACGTCCTGACTTTC
TRBJ2-7	TRBV5-1	14	once	TRBD1	CASSGGQGFYEQYF	TGCGCCAGCAGCGGGGGACAGGGCTTCTACGAGCAGTACTTC
TRBJ2-3	TRBV3-1/TRBV3-2	17	-	TRBD1	CASSQGDRAASTDTQYF	TGTGCCAGCAGCCAAGGAGACAGGGCGGCTAGCACAGATACGCAGTATTTT
TRBJ1-1	TRBV7-3	14	-	-	CASSRGLLNTEAFF	TGTGCCAGCAGCAGGGGACTCCTGAACACTGAAGCTTTCTTT
TRBJ2-7	TRBV5-1	13	-	-	CASSLDRGGEQYF	TGCGCCAGCAGCTTGGATAGGGGCGGCGAGCAGTACTTC
TRBJ1-2	TRBV5-1	12	-	-	CASSRDFYGYTF	TGCGCCAGCAGCCGCGACTTCTATGGCTACACCTTC
TRBJ2-7	TRBV12-3/TRBV12-4	13	-	-	CASSLQGSYEQYF	TGTGCCAGCAGTTTACAGGGGTCGTACGAGCAGTACTTC
TRBJ2-3	TRBV7-7	15	-	TRBD2	CASSQRGAFTDTQYF	TGTGCCAGCAGCCAGCGGGGGGCATTCACAGATACGCAGTATTTT
TRBJ2-5	TRBV28	14	-	TRBD1	CASTARQGSETQYF	TGTGCCAGCACCGCGCGACAGGGTTCAGAGACCCAGTACTTC
TRBJ1-1	TRBV19	13	-	-	CASSNSPNTEAFF	TGTGCCAGTAGTAACAGCCCGAACACTGAAGCTTTCTTT
TRBJ2-7	TRBV6-5	14	-	-	CASRYAPGVYEQYF	TGTGCCAGCAGGTACGCCCCGGGGGTCTACGAGCAGTACTTC
TRBJ1-5	TRBV12-1	14	-	-	CASMEMVSNQPQHF	TGTGCCAGCATGGAGATGGTCAGCAATCAGCCCCAGCATTTT
TRBJ2-1	TRBV3-1/TRBV3-2	17	-	TRBD2	CASSQPGAAGGRNEQFF	TGTGCCAGCAGCCAACCCGGCGCAGCGGGGGGGCGCAATGAGCAGTTCTTC
TRBJ1-4	TRBV4-1	14	-	TRBD1	CASSTQGANEKLFF	TGCGCCAGCAGCACACAGGGGGCTAATGAAAAACTGTTTTTT
TRBJ2-2	TRBV11-3	14	-	TRBD1	CASRRQGTTGELFF	TGTGCCAGCAGGCGACAGGGGACCACCGGGGAGCTGTTTTTT
TRBJ2-5	TRBV24-1	15	-	-	CATSDGGGSGETQYF	TGTGCCACCAGTGATGGGGGAGGATCCGGGGAGACCCAGTACTTC
TRBJ1-4	TRBV12-3/TRBV12-4	11	-	TRBD1	CASSQGVKLFF	TGTGCCAGCAGTCAGGGGGTAAAACTGTTTTTT
TRBJ1-1	TRBV5-1	13	once	TRBD1	CASSQDRGSEAFF	TGCGCCAGCAGTCAGGACAGGGGCTCCGAAGCTTTCTTT
TRBJ2-2	TRBV4-2	18	-	-	CASSQDPRTPTNTGELFF	TGTGCCAGCAGCCAAGATCCCAGGACACCGACGAACACCGGGGAGCTGTTTTTT
TRBJ2-1	TRBV12-3/TRBV12-4	11	-	-	CATSLPGEQFF	TGTGCCACCAGTTTACCGGGTGAGCAGTTCTTC
TRBJ2-2	TRBV6-5	14	-	TRBD1	CASSQGQGVGELFF	TGTGCCAGCAGCCAGGGACAGGGGGTCGGGGAGCTGTTTTTT
TRBJ2-1	TRBV7-7	15	-	TRBD1	CASSLGTALGNEQFF	TGTGCCAGCAGCCTCGGGACAGCGCTTGGCAATGAGCAGTTCTTC
TRBJ1-5	TRBV6-5	13	-	-	CASRQVSNQPQHF	TGTGCCTCCCGACAGGTCAGCAATCAGCCCCAGCATTTT
TRBJ1-1	TRBV28	13	-	-	CASVRGGNTEAFF	TGTGCCAGCGTTAGAGGGGGTAACACTGAAGCTTTCTTT
TRBJ2-1	TRBV9	17	once	TRBD1	CASSVAQGAGGNNEQFF	TGTGCCAGCAGCGTAGCACAGGGGGCGGGCGGAAACAATGAGCAGTTCTTC
TRBJ2-3	TRBV5-1	15	once	TRBD2	CASSFTSGDQDTQYF	TGCGCCAGCAGCTTTACTAGCGGGGACCAGGATACGCAGTATTTT
TRBJ2-3	TRBV30	15	-	-	CAWSGTLGVQDTQYF	TGTGCCTGGAGCGGGACTTTAGGAGTTCAAGATACGCAGTATTTT
TRBJ2-1	TRBV9	15	-	-	CASSVDSGAYNEQFF	TGTGCCAGCAGCGTAGATAGCGGAGCCTACAATGAGCAGTTCTTC
TRBJ1-2	TRBV19	11	once	-	CASSAGYGYTF	TGTGCCAGTAGTGCGGGCTATGGCTACACCTTC
TRBJ1-6	TRBV2	15	-	TRBD1	CASSVTGGGESPLHF	TGTGCCAGCAGTGTTACAGGGGGCGGGGAATCACCCCTCCACTTT
TRBJ2-7	TRBV19	13	-	TRBD1	CASTDRQGYEQYF	TGTGCCAGTACTGACAGACAGGGCTACGAGCAGTACTTC
TRBJ1-2	TRBV2	14	-	TRBD1	CASRKQGFGYGYTF	TGTGCCAGCAGGAAACAGGGGTTCGGCTATGGCTACACCTTC
TRBJ1-6	TRBV6-5	14	-	-	CASSLDSYNSPLHF	TGTGCCAGCAGTTTAGACTCCTATAATTCACCCCTCCACTTT